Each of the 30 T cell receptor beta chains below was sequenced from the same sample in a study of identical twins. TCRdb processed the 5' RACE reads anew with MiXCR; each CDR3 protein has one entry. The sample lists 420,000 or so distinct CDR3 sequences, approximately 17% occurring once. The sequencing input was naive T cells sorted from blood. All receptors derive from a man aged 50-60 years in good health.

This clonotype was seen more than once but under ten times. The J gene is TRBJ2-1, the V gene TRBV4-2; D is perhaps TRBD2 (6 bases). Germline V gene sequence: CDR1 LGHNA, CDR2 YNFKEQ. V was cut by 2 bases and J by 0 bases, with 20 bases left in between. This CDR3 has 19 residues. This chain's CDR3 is CASSQTWDLTYSSYNEQFF. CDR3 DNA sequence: TGTGCCAGCAGCCAAACTTGGGACTTAACCTATAGCTCCTACAATGAGCAGTTCTTC.

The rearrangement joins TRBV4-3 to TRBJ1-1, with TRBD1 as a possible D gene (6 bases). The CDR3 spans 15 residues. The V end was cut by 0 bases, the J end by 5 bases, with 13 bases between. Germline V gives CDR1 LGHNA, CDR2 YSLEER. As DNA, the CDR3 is TGCGCCAGCAGCCAAGATCTCCAGGGGCAAACTGAAGCTTTCTTT. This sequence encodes CASSQDLQGQTEAFF.

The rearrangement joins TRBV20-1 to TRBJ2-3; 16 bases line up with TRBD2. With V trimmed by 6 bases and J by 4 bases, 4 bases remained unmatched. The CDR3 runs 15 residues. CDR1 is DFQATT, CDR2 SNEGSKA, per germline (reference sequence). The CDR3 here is CSAGGLAGGADTQYF. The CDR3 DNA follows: TGCAGTGCAGGGGGACTAGCGGGGGGGGCAGATACGCAGTATTTT.

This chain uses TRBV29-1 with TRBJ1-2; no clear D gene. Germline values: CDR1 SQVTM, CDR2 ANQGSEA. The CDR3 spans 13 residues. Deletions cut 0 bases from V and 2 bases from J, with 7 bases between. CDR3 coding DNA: TGCAGCGTTGAAGATAAAGGGAACTATGGCTACACCTTC. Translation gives CSVEDKGNYGYTF.

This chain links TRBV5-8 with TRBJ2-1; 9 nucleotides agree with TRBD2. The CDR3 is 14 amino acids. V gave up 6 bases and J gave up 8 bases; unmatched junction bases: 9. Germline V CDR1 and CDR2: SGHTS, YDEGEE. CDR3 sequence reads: CASTPTGGRDEQFF. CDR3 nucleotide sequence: TGTGCCAGCACCCCGACAGGCGGGAGGGATGAGCAGTTCTTC.

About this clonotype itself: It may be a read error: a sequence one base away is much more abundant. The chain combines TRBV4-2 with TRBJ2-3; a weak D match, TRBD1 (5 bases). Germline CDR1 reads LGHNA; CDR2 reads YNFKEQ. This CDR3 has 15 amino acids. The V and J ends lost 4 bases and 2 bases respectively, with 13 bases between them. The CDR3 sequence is CASSRSQASTDTQYF. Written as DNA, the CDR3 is TGTGCCAGCAGCCGCTCACAGGCGTCCACAGATACGCAGTATTTT.

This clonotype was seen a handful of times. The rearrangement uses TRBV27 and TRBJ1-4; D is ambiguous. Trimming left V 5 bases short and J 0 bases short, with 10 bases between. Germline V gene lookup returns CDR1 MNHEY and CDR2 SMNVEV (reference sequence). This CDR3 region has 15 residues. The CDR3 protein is CASSQELSTNEKLFF. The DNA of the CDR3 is TGTGCCAGCAGTCAGGAACTCTCAACTAATGAAAAACTGTTTTTT.

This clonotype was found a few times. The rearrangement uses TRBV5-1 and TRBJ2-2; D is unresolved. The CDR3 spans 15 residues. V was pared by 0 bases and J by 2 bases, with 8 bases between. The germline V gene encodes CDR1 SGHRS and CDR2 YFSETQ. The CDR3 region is CASSLDGPNTGELFF. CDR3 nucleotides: TGCGCCAGCAGCTTGGATGGCCCCAACACCGGGGAGCTGTTTTTT.

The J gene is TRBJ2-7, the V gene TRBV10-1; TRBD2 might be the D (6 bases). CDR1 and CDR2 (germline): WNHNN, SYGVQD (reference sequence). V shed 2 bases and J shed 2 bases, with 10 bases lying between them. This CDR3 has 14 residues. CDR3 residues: CASSESSGPYEQYF. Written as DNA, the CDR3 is TGCGCCAGCAGTGAGAGTAGCGGACCCTACGAGCAGTACTTC.

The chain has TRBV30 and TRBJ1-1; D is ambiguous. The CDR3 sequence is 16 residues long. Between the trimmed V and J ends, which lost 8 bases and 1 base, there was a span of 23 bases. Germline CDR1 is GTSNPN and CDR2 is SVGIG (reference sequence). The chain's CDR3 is CAHFAPAGRWNTEAFF. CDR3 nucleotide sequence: TGTGCCCACTTTGCCCCGGCCGGGCGCTGGAACACTGAAGCTTTCTTT.

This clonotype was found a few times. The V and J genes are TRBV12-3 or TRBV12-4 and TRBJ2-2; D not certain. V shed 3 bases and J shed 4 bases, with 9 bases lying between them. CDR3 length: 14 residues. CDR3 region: CASSFQRSTGELFF. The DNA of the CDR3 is TGTGCCAGCAGTTTTCAGAGGTCCACCGGGGAGCTGTTTTTT.

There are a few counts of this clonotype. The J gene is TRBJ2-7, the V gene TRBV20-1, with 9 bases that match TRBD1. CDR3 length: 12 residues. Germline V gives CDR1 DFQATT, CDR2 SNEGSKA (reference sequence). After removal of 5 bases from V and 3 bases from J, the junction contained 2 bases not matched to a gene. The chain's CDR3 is CSAPTGGYEQYF. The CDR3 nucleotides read TGCAGTGCTCCGACAGGGGGCTACGAGCAGTACTTC.

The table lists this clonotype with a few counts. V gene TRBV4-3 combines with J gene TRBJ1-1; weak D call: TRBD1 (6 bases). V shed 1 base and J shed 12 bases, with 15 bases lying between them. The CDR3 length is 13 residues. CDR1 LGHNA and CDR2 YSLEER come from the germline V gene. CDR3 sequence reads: CASSQGEGGRTFF. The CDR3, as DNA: TGCGCCAGCAGCCAAGGGGAAGGGGGGAGGACTTTCTTT.

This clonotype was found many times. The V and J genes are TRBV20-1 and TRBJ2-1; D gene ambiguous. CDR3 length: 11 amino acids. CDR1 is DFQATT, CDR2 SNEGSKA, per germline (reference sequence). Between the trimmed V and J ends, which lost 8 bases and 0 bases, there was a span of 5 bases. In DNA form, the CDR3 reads TGCAGTACTCCCTCCTACAATGAGCAGTTCTTC. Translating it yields CSTPSYNEQFF.

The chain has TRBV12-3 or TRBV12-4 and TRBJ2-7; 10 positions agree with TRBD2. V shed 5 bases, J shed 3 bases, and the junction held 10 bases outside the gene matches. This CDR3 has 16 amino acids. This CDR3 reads CASSRTYTSGVYEQYF. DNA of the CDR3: TGTGCCAGCAGTCGAACCTATACTAGCGGGGTCTACGAGCAGTACTTC.

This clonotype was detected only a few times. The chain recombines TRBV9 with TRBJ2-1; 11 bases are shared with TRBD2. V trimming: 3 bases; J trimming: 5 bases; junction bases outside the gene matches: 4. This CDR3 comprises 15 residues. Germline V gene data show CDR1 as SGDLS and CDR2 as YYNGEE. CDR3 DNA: TGTGCCAGCAGCGCTAGCGGGAGGTGGAACAATGAGCAGTTCTTC. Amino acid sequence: CASSASGRWNNEQFF.

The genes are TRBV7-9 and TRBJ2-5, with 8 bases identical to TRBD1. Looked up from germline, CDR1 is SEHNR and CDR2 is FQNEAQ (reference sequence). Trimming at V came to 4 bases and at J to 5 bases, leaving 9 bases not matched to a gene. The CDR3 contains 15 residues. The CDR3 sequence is CASSWMQGAGETQYF. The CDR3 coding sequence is TGTGCCAGCAGCTGGATGCAGGGGGCAGGGGAGACCCAGTACTTC.

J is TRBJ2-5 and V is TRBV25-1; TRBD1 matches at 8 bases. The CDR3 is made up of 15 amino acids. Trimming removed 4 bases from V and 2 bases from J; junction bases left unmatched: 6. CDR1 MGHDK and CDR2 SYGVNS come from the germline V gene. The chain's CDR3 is CASSVGQGKQETQYF. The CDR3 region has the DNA TGTGCCAGCAGTGTCGGACAGGGAAAACAAGAGACCCAGTACTTC.

CDR3 sequence reads: CASSESGLANYGYTF. DNA for the CDR3: TGTGCCAGCAGTGAATCCGGGTTAGCTAACTATGGCTACACCTTC. V is TRBV2 and J is TRBJ1-2, with D hard to call. Germline CDR1 SNHLY, CDR2 FYNNEI. Between the trimmed V and J ends, which lost 2 bases and 0 bases, there was a span of 10 bases. The CDR3 runs to 15 residues.

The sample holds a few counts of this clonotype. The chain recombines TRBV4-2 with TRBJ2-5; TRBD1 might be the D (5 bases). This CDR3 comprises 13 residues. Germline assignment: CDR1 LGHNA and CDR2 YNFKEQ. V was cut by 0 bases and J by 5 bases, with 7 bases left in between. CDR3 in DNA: TGTGCCAGCAGCCAAGATTACAGGGAGACCCAGTACTTC. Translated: CASSQDYRETQYF.

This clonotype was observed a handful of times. The CDR3 here is CASSSGGGANTEAFF. DNA of the CDR3: TGTGCCAGCAGCTCAGGGGGGGGGGCGAACACTGAAGCTTTCTTT. This sequence joins TRBV28 and TRBJ1-1, with 7 positions matching TRBD1. Germline assignment: CDR1 MDHEN and CDR2 SYDVKM. V lost 6 bases and J lost 1; bases outside the gene matches: 8. The CDR3 totals 15 residues.

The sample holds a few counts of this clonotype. The CDR3 DNA sequence: TGTGCCAGCAGCTTCGCAGGGGGCGCCGAGCAGTACTTC. Its protein is CASSFAGGAEQYF. This chain joins TRBV7-9 and TRBJ2-7; 8 bases agree with TRBD1. The V and J ends lost 3 bases and 6 bases, in that order; junction bases with no gene match: 4. The CDR3 runs 13 residues. Germline CDR1 SEHNR, CDR2 FQNEAQ (reference sequence).

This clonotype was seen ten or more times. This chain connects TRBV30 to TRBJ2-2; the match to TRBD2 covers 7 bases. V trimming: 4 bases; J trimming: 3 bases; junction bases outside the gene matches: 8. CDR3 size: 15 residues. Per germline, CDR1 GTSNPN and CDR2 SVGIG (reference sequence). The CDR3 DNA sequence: TGTGCCTGGATTGGGAGGGACGAGTACACCGGGGAGCTGTTTTTT. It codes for CAWIGRDEYTGELFF.

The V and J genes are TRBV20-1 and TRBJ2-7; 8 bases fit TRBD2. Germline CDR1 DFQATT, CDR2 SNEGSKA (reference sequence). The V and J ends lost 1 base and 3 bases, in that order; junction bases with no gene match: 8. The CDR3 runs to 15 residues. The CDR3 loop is CSARGEVAGNYEQYF. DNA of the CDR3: TGCAGTGCTAGAGGGGAAGTAGCGGGGAACTACGAGCAGTACTTC.

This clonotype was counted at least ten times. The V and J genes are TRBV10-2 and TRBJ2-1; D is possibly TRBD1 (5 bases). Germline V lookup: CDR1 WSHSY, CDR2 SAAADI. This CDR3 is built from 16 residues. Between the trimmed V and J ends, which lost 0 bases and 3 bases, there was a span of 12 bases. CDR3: CASSESKGSLYNEQFF. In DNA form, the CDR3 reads TGCGCCAGCAGTGAGTCAAAGGGGTCCCTCTACAATGAGCAGTTCTTC.

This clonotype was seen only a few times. The CDR3 coding sequence is TGTGCCAGCAGTTTAACCGGCTGGGGGTACGAGCAGTACTTC. Its protein product is CASSLTGWGYEQYF. V is TRBV12-3 or TRBV12-4 and J is TRBJ2-7; D may match TRBD1 or TRBD2 (5 bases each). V was cut by 2 bases and J by 4 bases, with 12 bases left in between. The CDR3 has 14 residues.

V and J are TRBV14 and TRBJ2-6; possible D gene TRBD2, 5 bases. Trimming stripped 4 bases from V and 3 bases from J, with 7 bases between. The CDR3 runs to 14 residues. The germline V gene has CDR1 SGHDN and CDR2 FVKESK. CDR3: CASSPRDGANVLTF. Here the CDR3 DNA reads TGTGCCAGCAGCCCACGGGATGGGGCCAACGTCCTGACTTTC.

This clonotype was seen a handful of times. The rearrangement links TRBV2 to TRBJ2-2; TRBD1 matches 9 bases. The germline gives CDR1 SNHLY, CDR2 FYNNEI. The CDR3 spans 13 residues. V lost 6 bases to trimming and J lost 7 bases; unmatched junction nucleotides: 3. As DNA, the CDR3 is TGTGCCAGCAGGCCGACAGGGGGCGGGGAGCTGTTTTTT. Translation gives CASRPTGGGELFF.

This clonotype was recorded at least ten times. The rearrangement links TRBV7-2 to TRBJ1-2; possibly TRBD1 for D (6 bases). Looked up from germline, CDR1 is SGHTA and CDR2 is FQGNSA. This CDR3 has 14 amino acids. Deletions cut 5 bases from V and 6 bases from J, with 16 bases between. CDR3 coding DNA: TGTGCCAGCAGCCCGCGCGGGGGGGGCCATGGCTACACCTTC. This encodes CASSPRGGGHGYTF.

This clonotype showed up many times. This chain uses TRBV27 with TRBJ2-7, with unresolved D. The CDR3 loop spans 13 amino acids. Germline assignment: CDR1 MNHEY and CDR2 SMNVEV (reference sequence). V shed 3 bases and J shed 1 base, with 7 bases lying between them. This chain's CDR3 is CASSFGRSYEQYF. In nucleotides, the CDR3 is TGTGCCAGCAGTTTTGGCAGGTCCTACGAGCAGTACTTC.